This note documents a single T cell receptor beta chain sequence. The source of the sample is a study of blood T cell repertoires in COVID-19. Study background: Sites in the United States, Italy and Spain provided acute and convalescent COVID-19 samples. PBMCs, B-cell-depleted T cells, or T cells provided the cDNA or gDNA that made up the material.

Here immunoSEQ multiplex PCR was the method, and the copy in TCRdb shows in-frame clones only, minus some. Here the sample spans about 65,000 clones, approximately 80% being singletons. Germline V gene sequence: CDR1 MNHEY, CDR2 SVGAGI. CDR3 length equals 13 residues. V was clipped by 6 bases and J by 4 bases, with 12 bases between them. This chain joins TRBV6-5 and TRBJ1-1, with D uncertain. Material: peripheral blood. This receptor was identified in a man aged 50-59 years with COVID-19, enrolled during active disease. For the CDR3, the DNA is TGTGCCAGCAGCCGAGACGGGGTCACTGAAGCTTTCTTT. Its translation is CASSRDGVTEAFF.